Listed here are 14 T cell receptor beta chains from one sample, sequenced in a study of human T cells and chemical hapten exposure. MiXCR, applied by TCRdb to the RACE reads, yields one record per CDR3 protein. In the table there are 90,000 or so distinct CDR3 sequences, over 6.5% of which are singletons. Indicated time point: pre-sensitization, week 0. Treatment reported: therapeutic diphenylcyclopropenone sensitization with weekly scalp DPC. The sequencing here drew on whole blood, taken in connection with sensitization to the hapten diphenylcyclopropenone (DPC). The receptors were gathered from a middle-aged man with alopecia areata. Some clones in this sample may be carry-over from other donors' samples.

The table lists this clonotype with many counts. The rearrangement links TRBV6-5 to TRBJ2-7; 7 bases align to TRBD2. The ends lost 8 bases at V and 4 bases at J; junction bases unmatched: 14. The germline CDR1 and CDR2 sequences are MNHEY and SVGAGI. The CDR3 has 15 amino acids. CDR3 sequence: CASLTMASGYYEQYF. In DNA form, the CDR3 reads TGTGCCAGCCTCACCATGGCTAGCGGCTATTACGAGCAGTACTTC.

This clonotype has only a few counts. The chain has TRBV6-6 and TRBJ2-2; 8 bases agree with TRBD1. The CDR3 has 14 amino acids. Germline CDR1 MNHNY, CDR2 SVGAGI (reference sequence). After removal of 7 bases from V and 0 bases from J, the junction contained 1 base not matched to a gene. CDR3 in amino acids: CASKDRANTGELFF. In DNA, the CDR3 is TGTGCCAGCAAGGACAGGGCGAACACCGGGGAGCTGTTTTTT.

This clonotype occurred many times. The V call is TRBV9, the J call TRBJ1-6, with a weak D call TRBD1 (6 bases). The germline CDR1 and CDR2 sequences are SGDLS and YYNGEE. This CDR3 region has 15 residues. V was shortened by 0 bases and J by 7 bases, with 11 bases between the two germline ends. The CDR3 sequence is CASSVDGGRNSPLHF. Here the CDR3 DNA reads TGTGCCAGCAGCGTAGATGGGGGGCGCAATTCACCCCTCCACTTT.

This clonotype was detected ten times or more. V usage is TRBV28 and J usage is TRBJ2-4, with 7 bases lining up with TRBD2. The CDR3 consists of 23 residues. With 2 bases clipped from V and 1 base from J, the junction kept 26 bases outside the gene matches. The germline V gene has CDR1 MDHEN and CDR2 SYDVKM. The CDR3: CASSLVLRVGSSGNLGAKNIQYF. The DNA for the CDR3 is TGTGCCAGCAGTTTAGTTTTAAGGGTAGGCTCCAGCGGGAACTTAGGGGCCAAAAACATTCAGTACTTC. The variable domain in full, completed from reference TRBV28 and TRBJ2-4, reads DVKVTQSSRYLVKRTGEKVFLECVQDMDHENMFWYRQDPGLGLRLIYFSYDVKMKEKGDIPEGYSVSREKKERFSLILESASTNQTSMYLCASSLVLRVGSSGNLGAKNIQYFGAGTRLSVL.

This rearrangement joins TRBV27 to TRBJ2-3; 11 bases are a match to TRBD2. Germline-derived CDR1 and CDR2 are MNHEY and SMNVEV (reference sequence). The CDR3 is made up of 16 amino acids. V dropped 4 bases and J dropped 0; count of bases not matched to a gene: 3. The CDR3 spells CASSSWTSGSTDTQYF. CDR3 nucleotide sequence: TGTGCCAGCAGTTCCTGGACTAGCGGGAGCACAGATACGCAGTATTTT.

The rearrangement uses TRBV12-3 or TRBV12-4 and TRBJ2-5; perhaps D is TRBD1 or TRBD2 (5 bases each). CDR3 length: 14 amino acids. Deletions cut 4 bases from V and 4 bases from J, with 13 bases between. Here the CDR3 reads CASSSGPVIETQYF. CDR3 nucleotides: TGTGCCAGCAGTTCGGGACCCGTAATAGAGACCCAGTACTTC.

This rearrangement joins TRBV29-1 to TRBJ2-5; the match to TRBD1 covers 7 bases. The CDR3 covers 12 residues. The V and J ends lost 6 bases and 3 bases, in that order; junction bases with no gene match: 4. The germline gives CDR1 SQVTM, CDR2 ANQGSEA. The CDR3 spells CSVAGTEETQYF. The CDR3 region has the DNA TGCAGCGTCGCCGGGACAGAAGAGACCCAGTACTTC.

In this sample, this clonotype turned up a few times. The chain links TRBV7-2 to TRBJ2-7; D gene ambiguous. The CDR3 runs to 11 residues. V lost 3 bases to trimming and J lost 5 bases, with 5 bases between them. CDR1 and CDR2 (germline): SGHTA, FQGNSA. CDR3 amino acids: CASSLYHEQYF. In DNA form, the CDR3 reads TGTGCCAGCAGCTTGTACCACGAGCAGTACTTC.

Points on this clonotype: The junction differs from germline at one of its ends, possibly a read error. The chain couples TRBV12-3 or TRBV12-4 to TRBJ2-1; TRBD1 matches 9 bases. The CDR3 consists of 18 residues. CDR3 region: CTSSLAQGAGQGYNEQFF. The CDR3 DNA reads TGTACCAGCAGTTTAGCGCAAGGGGCGGGACAGGGCTACAATGAGCAGTTCTTC.

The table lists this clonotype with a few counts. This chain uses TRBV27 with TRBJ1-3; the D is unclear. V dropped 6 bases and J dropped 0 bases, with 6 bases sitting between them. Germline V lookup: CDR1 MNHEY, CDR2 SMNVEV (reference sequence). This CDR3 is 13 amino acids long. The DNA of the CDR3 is TGTGCCAGCAGAAACCCCTCTGGAAACACCATATATTTT. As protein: CASRNPSGNTIYF.

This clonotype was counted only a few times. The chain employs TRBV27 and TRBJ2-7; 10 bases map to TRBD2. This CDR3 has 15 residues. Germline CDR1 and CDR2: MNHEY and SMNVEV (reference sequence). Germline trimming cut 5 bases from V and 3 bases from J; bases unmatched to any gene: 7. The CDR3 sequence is CASSGSSGSLYEQYF. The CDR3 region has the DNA TGTGCCAGCAGTGGGTCTAGCGGGAGTCTCTACGAGCAGTACTTC.

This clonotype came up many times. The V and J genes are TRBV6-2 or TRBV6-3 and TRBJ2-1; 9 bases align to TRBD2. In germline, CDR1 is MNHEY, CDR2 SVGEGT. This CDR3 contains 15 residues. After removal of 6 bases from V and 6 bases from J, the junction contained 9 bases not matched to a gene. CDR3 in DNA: TGTGCCAGCAGGCGGGATAGCGGGGGCCCCAATGAGCAGTTCTTC. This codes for CASRRDSGGPNEQFF.

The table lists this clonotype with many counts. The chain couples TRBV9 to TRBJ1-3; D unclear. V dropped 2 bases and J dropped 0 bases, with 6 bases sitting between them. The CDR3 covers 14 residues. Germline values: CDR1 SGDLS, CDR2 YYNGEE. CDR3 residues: CASSVTDSGNTIYF. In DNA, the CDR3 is TGTGCCAGCAGCGTGACGGACTCTGGAAACACCATATATTTT.

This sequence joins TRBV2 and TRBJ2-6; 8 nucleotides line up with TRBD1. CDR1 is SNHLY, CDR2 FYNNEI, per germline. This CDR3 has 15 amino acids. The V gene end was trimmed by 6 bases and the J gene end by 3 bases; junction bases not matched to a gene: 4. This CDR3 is CASSQTGVGANVLTF. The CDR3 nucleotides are TGTGCCAGCAGCCAGACAGGGGTTGGGGCCAACGTCCTGACTTTC. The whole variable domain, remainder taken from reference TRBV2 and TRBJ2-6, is EPEVTQTPSHQVTQMGQEVILRCVPISNHLYFYWYRQILGQKVEFLVSFYNNEISEKSEIFDDQFSVERPDGSNFTLKIRSTKLEDSAMYFCASSQTGVGANVLTFGAGSRLTVL.